A single sample is the source of the 23 T cell receptor beta chains below, sequenced in a study of regulatory T cells in long-lasting Graves disease. The TCR beta library used iRepertoire HTBI primers with Arm-PCR amplification of CDR3. TCRdb reprocessed the multiplex PCR reads via MiXCR and lists one record per CDR3 protein. Of about 620,000 distinct CDR3 sequences in the sample, approximately 15% were seen once. Time point in this sample: newly diagnosed GD, antithyroid drugs for less than 3 months. The TCR library was prepared using RNA isolated from PBMCs. Separately, the same data were catalogued under a study of T cells in Graves' hyperthyroidism and ophthalmopathy.

The specimen comprised peripheral blood mononuclear cells (PBMCs), sampled at new diagnosis, from a patient treated with antithyroid drugs. The receptors stem from a woman aged 25 to 39 with Graves disease.

This clonotype was recorded many times. V is TRBV12-3 or TRBV12-4 and J is TRBJ1-5; 7 bases match TRBD1. The V and J ends lost 8 bases and 3 bases, in that order; junction bases with no gene match: 7. The length of the CDR3 is 14 residues. CDR3 in amino acids: CASSSTGNNQPQHF. The DNA of the CDR3 is TGTGCCAGCTCTTCGACAGGGAACAATCAGCCCCAGCATTTT.

This clonotype was observed at least ten times. The rearrangement uses TRBV3-1 and TRBJ1-1, with D unclear. V shed 3 bases and J shed 2 bases, with 7 bases lying between them. The germline gives CDR1 LGHDT, CDR2 YNNKEL (reference sequence). This CDR3 is 13 amino acids long. The CDR3 protein is CASSQRDNTEAFF. CDR3 nucleotides: TGTGCCAGCAGCCAGAGGGATAACACTGAAGCTTTCTTT.

This clonotype appeared many times. The rearrangement links TRBV27 to TRBJ1-5; tentative D call: TRBD1 (5 bases). The CDR3 has 16 residues. V lost 5 bases, J lost 6 bases, and 20 bases lay in between. The germline V gene has CDR1 MNHEY and CDR2 SMNVEV (reference sequence). CDR3 nucleotide sequence: TGTGCCAGCAGTCCATTGAAGACACTGGGGGTTCAGCCCCAGCATTTT. Its translation: CASSPLKTLGVQPQHF.

This clonotype came up many times. The gene calls are TRBV28 and TRBJ1-6; no firm D call. The CDR3 has 14 residues. V lost 8 bases and J 7 bases, leaving 15 bases between the germline ends. Per the germline V gene, CDR1 is MDHEN and CDR2 is SYDVKM. The CDR3 here is CASSRSQVNSPLHF. The CDR3 DNA sequence: TGTGCCAGCTCCCGGTCCCAGGTGAATTCACCCCTCCACTTT.

This clonotype turned up a few times. The chain joins TRBV15 to TRBJ2-7; a possible D gene is TRBD1 (6 bases). From germline, CDR1 is LNHNV and CDR2 YYDKDF (reference sequence). The CDR3 is made up of 15 amino acids. Trimming removed 0 bases at V and 5 bases at J, with 14 bases between. CDR3 protein: CATSRDPQGYNEQYF. The DNA for the CDR3 is TGTGCCACCAGCAGAGATCCCCAGGGGTACAACGAGCAGTACTTC. Combining the CDR3 with reference TRBV15 and TRBJ2-7 gives the whole variable domain DAMVIQNPRYQVTQFGKPVTLSCSQTLNHNVMYWYQQKSSQAPKLLFHYYDKDFNNEADTPDNFQSRRPNTSFCFLDIRSPGLGDTAMYLCATSRDPQGYNEQYFGPGTRLTVT.

This clonotype was observed a few times. V is TRBV7-9 and J is TRBJ2-1; 13 nucleotides agree with TRBD2. The V and J ends lost 6 bases and 5 bases, in that order; junction bases with no gene match: 7. This CDR3 has 16 residues. Germline V gene data show CDR1 as SEHNR and CDR2 as FQNEAQ (reference sequence). The CDR3 spells CASRDTGTSGNNEQFF. The CDR3 DNA follows: TGTGCCAGCAGGGATACAGGGACTAGCGGGAACAATGAGCAGTTCTTC.

V is TRBV20-1 and J is TRBJ1-4; D unclear. CDR1 DFQATT and CDR2 SNEGSKA come from the germline V gene (reference sequence). The length of the CDR3 is 15 residues. The V end lost 0 bases, the J end lost 1 base, and 9 bases lay between the germline ends. The CDR3 nucleotides read TGCAGTGCTAGAGATCGGAGGAAAACTAATGAAAAACTGTTTTTT. Its translation is CSARDRRKTNEKLFF.

V usage is TRBV6-1 and J usage is TRBJ1-2; D call uncertain. The CDR3 consists of 14 residues. In germline, CDR1 is MNHNS, CDR2 SASEGT. Trimming removed 6 bases at V and 4 bases at J, with 15 bases between. CDR3 coding DNA: TGTGCCAGCAGACAAAGGGCCCCCGGCTATGGCTACACCTTC. Translation gives CASRQRAPGYGYTF.

For the CDR3, the DNA is TGTGCCAACACGAAACTAGCGGGAGGGGTAGGCACCGGGGAGCTGTTTTTT. Translating it yields CANTKLAGGVGTGELFF. The chain joins TRBV24-1 to TRBJ2-2; 13 bases are shared with TRBD2. CDR3 size: 17 residues. The germline V gene encodes CDR1 KGHDR and CDR2 SFDVKD. V shed 11 bases and J 4 bases; nucleotides not matched to a gene: 12.

This clonotype has at least ten counts. The CDR3 region has the DNA TGCGCCAGCAGCTTGGGACAACTGGGCAATGAGCAGTTCTTC. Protein: CASSLGQLGNEQFF. The gene calls are TRBV5-1 and TRBJ2-1; the D is unclear. The length of the CDR3 is 14 residues. Trimming took 0 bases from V and 6 from J, leaving 10 bases between them. Germline CDR1 and CDR2: SGHRS and YFSETQ.

This clonotype was detected many times. This sequence joins TRBV6-2 or TRBV6-3 and TRBJ2-5; 9 bases match TRBD2. V was pared by 2 bases and J by 7 bases, with 8 bases of the junction left unmatched. This CDR3 is 15 amino acids long. Germline loops: CDR1 MNHEY, CDR2 SVGEGT. In DNA form, the CDR3 reads TGTGCCAGCAGTTACGATCCGACTAGCGGAGGGACCCAGTACTTC. Translation gives CASSYDPTSGGTQYF.

This CDR3 reads CSARNGQSVQETQYF. The CDR3 DNA sequence: TGCAGTGCTAGAAACGGACAGAGTGTCCAAGAGACCCAGTACTTC. This chain links TRBV20-1 with TRBJ2-5, with TRBD1 as a possible D gene (6 bases). V gave up 2 bases and J gave up 1 base, with 14 bases separating them. The V gene's germline CDR1 is DFQATT and CDR2 SNEGSKA (reference sequence). The CDR3 totals 15 residues.

Only a few counts were recorded for this clonotype. The chain recombines TRBV4-1 with TRBJ2-7; D not resolved. CDR1 is MGHRA and CDR2 is YSYEKL in the germline V gene. The CDR3 has 17 amino acids. V lost 0 bases and J lost 2, with 17 bases in between. This CDR3 is CASSQESQTFRTYEQYF. The CDR3 DNA reads TGCGCCAGCAGCCAAGAGAGCCAGACTTTTCGGACCTACGAGCAGTACTTC.

This clonotype was detected many times. V is TRBV28 and J is TRBJ1-2, with a weak D call TRBD1 (5 bases). The CDR3 is 12 residues long. In germline, CDR1 is MDHEN, CDR2 SYDVKM. V was pared by 4 bases and J by 8 bases, with 11 bases between. DNA of the CDR3: TGTGCCAGCAGTTGGAGGGGACGGGGCTACACCTTC. It is translated as CASSWRGRGYTF.

In this sample, this clonotype turned up many times. The chain combines TRBV3-1 with TRBJ2-3, with D possibly matching TRBD2 (5 bases). CDR3 size: 16 residues. Germline V gene sequence: CDR1 LGHDT, CDR2 YNNKEL (reference sequence). Trimming removed 2 bases from V and 6 bases from J, with 18 bases in between. Here the CDR3 DNA reads TGTGCCAGCAGCCAAATTTCGAGGCTAGCATCCGATACGCAGTATTTT. Translated, it gives CASSQISRLASDTQYF.

This clonotype has only a few counts. V gene TRBV3-1 combines with J gene TRBJ1-2, with D tentatively TRBD1 (5 bases). Trimming left V 4 bases short and J 6 bases short, with 12 bases between. Germline V CDR1 and CDR2: LGHDT, YNNKEL (reference sequence). The CDR3 is 13 amino acids. CDR3 amino acids: CASSRSGNHGYTF. For the CDR3, the DNA is TGTGCCAGCAGCCGGTCAGGGAACCATGGCTACACCTTC.

The chain employs TRBV30 and TRBJ2-7; D may be TRBD1 or TRBD2 (5 bases each). Trimming took off 3 bases at V and 4 bases at J, with 19 bases between the two ends. Germline CDR1 reads GTSNPN; CDR2 reads SVGIG (reference sequence). This CDR3 contains 15 residues. The CDR3, as DNA: TGTGCCTGGAGCGGGGCGGATCCCGGCACTTACGAGCAGTACTTC. Its protein is CAWSGADPGTYEQYF.

This clonotype showed up just a few times. The chain is built from TRBV11-3 and TRBJ2-5; D ambiguous. With 5 bases removed from V and 3 bases from J, the gap between germline ends came to 10 bases. Germline loops: CDR1 SGHNT, CDR2 YENEEA. This CDR3 comprises 13 residues. The CDR3 here is CASSVGQKETQYF. Written as DNA, the CDR3 is TGTGCCAGCAGCGTAGGTCAGAAAGAGACCCAGTACTTC.

The chain is built from TRBV18 and TRBJ1-3; 7 bases are a match to TRBD1. Germline V lookup: CDR1 KGHSH, CDR2 LQKENI. The CDR3 spans 16 residues. The V and J ends lost 4 bases and 0 bases, in that order; junction bases with no gene match: 6. The CDR3 region is CASSLRGQISGNTIYF. In DNA, the CDR3 is TGTGCCAGCTCACTACGGGGACAGATCTCTGGAAACACCATATATTTT.

This clonotype appeared many times. The V and J genes are TRBV11-2 and TRBJ2-2; 10 nucleotides line up with TRBD2. Germline V gene data show CDR1 as SGHAT and CDR2 as FQNNGV. V shed 2 bases and J 6 bases; nucleotides not matched to a gene: 3. This CDR3 region has 15 residues. The CDR3 spells CASSLLLAGAGELFF. The CDR3 DNA follows: TGTGCCAGCAGCTTACTCCTAGCGGGAGCCGGGGAGCTGTTTTTT. Filled out from reference TRBV11-2 and TRBJ2-2, the complete variable domain reads EAGVAQSPRYKIIEKRQSVAFWCNPISGHATLYWYQQILGQGPKLLIQFQNNGVVDDSQLPKDRFSAERLKGVDSTLKIQPAKLEDSAVYLCASSLLLAGAGELFFGEGSRLTVL.

Only a few counts were recorded for this clonotype. The chain is built from TRBV2 and TRBJ2-3; TRBD1 is a possible D gene (7 bases). V gave up 6 bases and J gave up 5 bases, with 18 bases separating them. Per the germline V gene, CDR1 is SNHLY and CDR2 is FYNNEI. CDR3 size: 15 residues. CDR3 DNA: TGTGCCAGCAGCGGTCAGGGGGGCCGGGGAGATACGCAGTATTTT. Its translation: CASSGQGGRGDTQYF.

This clonotype was seen repeatedly, ten times or more. The rearrangement joins TRBV2 to TRBJ2-5; D is perhaps TRBD2 (7 bases). Germline lookup yields CDR1 SNHLY and CDR2 FYNNEI. V was shortened by 4 bases and J by 5 bases, with 20 bases between the two germline ends. The CDR3 has 16 amino acids. In nucleotides, the CDR3 is TGTGCCAGCAGTGGAACGGTGGGGGCGGGAGCGGAGACCCAGTACTTC. Translation: CASSGTVGAGAETQYF. Using reference TRBV2 and TRBJ2-5 for the parts outside the CDR3, the full variable domain is EPEVTQTPSHQVTQMGQEVILRCVPISNHLYFYWYRQILGQKVEFLVSFYNNEISEKSEIFDDQFSVERPDGSNFTLKIRSTKLEDSAMYFCASSGTVGAGAETQYFGPGTRLLVL.

The rearrangement links TRBV14 to TRBJ2-7; a weak D match, TRBD1 (6 bases). The V gene's germline CDR1 is SGHDN and CDR2 FVKESK. The CDR3 has 14 residues. Trimming removed 4 bases from V and 6 bases from J, with 16 bases in between. CDR3 coding DNA: TGTGCCAGCAGCCGAAAGAGTACAGGGCCCGAGCAGTACTTC. Encoded protein: CASSRKSTGPEQYF.